This T cell receptor beta chain was recorded in a study of blood T cell repertoires in COVID-19. Sequencing was performed with immunoSEQ multiplex PCR; in TCRdb, only in-frame clones are kept and a portion is missing. The sample contains fewer than 20,000 clones, about 88% of which appear only once. Sequenced: peripheral blood. The TCR comes from a man between 60 and 70 years old with acute or convalescent COVID-19.

The CDR3 spells CASSLGLGGLSTDTQYF. The DNA of the CDR3 is TGTGCCAGCAGTCTTGGGTTGGGCGGGCTTAGCACAGATACGCAGTATTTT. This chain joins TRBV6-6 and TRBJ2-3, with a weak D call TRBD2 (5 bases). The CDR3 totals 17 residues. Per the germline V gene, CDR1 is MNHNY and CDR2 is SVGAGI (reference sequence). Trimming pared 5 bases from V and 0 bases from J, leaving 18 bases between.